The sequence of this T cell receptor (beta chain) was determined in a study of response to subunit inactivated influenza vaccine. Germline-derived CDR1 and CDR2 are SEHNR and FQNEAQ (reference sequence). The CDR3 has 14 amino acids. J gave up 2 bases and V 5 bases, and 5 bases lay outside the gene matches. Via MiXCR, TCRdb re-called the RT-PCR reads, giving one row per CDR3 protein. The repertoire includes fewer than 800,000 distinct CDR3 sequences, 15% to 17% of them detected once, and approximately 10% sits in the top ten. The genes are TRBV7-9 and TRBJ2-5; 7 bases are shared with TRBD1. The TCR was taken from a man aged 50 to 59 who received an inactivated influenza vaccine. The sample here was PBMCs from blood, taken roughly 12 days after vaccination. CDR3 DNA: TGTGCCAGCAGCAAAGACAGGGATCAAGAGACCCAGTACTTC. This codes for CASSKDRDQETQYF.